This T cell receptor beta chain was identified during a study of blood T cell repertoires in COVID-19. Profiled with immunoSEQ multiplex PCR; TCRdb holds only in-frame clones, not every one. The repertoire holds 250,000 to 350,000 clones, with approximately 84% as singletons. The Seattle site enrolled patients during active infection and followed them longitudinally. This CDR3 contains 13 residues. Germline V lookup: CDR1 SQVTM, CDR2 ANQGSEA. V lost 7 bases to trimming and J lost 6 bases; unmatched junction nucleotides: 8. Sequencing was performed on peripheral blood. The chain carries TRBV29-1 and TRBJ1-1, with 10 bases matching TRBD1. This clonotype originated in a human donor with COVID-19, enrolled during active disease. The donor label of this sample is uncertain. CDR3 bases: TGCAGCGCCAAGAGGACAGGGGGTCCTGAAGCTTTCTTT. It translates to CSAKRTGGPEAFF.